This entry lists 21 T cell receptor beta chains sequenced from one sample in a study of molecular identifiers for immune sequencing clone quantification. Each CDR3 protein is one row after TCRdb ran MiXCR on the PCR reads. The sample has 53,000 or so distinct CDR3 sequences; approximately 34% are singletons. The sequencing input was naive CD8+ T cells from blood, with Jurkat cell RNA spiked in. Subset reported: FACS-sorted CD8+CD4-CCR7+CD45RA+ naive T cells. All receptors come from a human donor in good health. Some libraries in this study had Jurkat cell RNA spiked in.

CDR3 nucleotide sequence: TGCAGCGTTGATACAGGGACGGGTCAGCCCCAGCATTTT. It encodes CSVDTGTGQPQHF. This chain links TRBV29-1 with TRBJ1-5; D is possibly TRBD1 (6 bases). Trimming shortened V by 3 bases and J by 6 bases, and 12 bases separated the two germline ends. Per germline, CDR1 SQVTM and CDR2 ANQGSEA. CDR3 length equals 13 residues.

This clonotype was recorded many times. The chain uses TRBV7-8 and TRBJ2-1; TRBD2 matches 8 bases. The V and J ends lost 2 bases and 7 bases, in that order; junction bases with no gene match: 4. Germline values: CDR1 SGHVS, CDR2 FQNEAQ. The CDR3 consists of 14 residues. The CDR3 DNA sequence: TGTGCCAGCAGCTTATTACTAGCGGTGAATGAGCAGTTCTTC. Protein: CASSLLLAVNEQFF.

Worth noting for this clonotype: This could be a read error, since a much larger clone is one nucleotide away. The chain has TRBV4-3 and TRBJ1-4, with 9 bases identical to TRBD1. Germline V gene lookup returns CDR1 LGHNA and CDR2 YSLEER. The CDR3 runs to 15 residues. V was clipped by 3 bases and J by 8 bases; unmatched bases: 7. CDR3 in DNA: TGCGCCAGCAGCCACGCCCCCGGGACAGGGGAAAAACTGTTTTTT. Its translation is CASSHAPGTGEKLFF.

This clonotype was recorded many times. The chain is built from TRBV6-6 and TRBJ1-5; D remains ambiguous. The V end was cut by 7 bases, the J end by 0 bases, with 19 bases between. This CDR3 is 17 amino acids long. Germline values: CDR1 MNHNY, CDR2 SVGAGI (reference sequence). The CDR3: CASNPDQSNDSNQPQHF. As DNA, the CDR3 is TGTGCCAGCAACCCGGATCAGTCCAACGATAGCAATCAGCCCCAGCATTTT.

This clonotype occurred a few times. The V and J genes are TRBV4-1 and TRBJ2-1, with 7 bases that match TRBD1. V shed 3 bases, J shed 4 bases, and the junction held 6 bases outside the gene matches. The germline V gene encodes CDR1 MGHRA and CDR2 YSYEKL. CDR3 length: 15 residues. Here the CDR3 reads CASSQARGPYNEQFF. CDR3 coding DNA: TGCGCCAGCAGCCAGGCGAGGGGGCCTTACAATGAGCAGTTCTTC.

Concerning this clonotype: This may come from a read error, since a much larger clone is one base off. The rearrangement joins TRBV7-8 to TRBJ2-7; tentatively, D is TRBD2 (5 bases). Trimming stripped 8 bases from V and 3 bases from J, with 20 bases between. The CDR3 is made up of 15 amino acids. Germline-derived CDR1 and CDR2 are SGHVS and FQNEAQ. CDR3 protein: CASGDGLPLYYEQYF. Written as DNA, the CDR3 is TGTGCCAGCGGCGACGGACTGCCTCTCTACTACGAGCAGTACTTC. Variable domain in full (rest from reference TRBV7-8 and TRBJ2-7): GAGVSQSPRYKVAKRGQDVALRCDPISGHVSLFWYQQALGQGPEFLTYFQNEAQLDKSGLPSDRFFAERPEGSVSTLKIQRTQQEDSAVYLCASGDGLPLYYEQYFGPGTRLTVT.

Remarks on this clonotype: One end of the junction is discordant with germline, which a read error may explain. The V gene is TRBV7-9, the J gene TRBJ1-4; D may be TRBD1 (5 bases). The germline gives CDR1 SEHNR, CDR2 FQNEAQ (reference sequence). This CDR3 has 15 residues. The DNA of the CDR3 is TGTGCCTGCAGCTTGCTAGGGGATCATGATGAAAAACTGTTTTTT. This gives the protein CACSLLGDHDEKLFF.

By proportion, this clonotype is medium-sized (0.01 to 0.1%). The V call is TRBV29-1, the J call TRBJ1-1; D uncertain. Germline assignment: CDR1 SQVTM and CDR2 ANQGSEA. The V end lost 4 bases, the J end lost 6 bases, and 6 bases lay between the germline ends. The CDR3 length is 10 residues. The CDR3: CSVAIPEAFF. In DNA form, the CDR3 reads TGCAGCGTTGCAATTCCTGAAGCTTTCTTT.

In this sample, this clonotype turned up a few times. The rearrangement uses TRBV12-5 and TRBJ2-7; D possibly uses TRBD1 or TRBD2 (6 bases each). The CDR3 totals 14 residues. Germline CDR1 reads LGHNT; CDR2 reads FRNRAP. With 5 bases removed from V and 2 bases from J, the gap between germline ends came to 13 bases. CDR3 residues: CASGPGDNPYEQYF. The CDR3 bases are TGTGCTAGTGGTCCGGGGGACAACCCCTACGAGCAGTACTTC.

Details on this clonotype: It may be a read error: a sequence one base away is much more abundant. The CDR3 DNA is TGTGCCAGCAGCTTATATGCGGAGAGCTCCTACAATGAGCAGTTCTTC. Its protein is CASSLYAESSYNEQFF. The chain joins TRBV7-8 to TRBJ2-1; D unresolved. CDR1 and CDR2 (germline): SGHVS, FQNEAQ. This CDR3 is built from 16 residues. Trimming took off 2 bases at V and 0 bases at J, with 11 bases between the two ends.

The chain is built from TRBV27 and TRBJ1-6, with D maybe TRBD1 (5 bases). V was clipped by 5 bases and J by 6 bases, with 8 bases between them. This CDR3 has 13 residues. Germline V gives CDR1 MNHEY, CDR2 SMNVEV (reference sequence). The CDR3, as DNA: TGTGCCAGCAGTCGACAGAGTAATTCACCCCTCCACTTT. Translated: CASSRQSNSPLHF.

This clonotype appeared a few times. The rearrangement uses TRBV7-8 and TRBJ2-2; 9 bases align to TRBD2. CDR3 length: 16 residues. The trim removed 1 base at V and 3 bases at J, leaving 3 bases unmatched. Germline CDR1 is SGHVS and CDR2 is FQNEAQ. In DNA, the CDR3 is TGTGCCAGCAGCTTAGGGCGGGAGGGGGACACCGGGGAGCTGTTTTTT. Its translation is CASSLGREGDTGELFF.

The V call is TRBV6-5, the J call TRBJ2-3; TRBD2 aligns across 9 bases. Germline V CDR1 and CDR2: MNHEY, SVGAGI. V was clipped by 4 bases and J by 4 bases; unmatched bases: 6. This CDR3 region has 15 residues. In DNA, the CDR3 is TGTGCCAGCAGTTGGGGCGGGAGGGACGCAGATACGCAGTATTTT. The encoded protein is CASSWGGRDADTQYF.

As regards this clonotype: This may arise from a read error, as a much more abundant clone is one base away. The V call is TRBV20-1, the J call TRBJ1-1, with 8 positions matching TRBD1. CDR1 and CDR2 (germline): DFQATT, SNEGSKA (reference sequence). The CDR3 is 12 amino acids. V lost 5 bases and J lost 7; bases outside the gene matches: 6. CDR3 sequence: CSALTGEVEAFF. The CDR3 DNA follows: TGCAGTGCTTTGACAGGGGAGGTTGAAGCTTTCTTT.

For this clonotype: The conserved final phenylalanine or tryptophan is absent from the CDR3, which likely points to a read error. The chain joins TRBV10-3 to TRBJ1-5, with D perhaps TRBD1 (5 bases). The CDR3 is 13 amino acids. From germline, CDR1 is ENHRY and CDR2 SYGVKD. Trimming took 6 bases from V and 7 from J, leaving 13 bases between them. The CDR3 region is CAISRVSSQPQHY. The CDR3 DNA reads TGTGCCATCAGCAGGGTCAGTAGCCAGCCCCAGCATTAT.

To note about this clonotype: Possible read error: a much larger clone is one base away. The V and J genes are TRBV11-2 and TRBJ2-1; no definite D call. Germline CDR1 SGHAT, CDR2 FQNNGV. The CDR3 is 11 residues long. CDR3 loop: CASGPYNAQFF. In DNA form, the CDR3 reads TGTGCCAGCGGACCCTACAATGCGCAGTTCTTC. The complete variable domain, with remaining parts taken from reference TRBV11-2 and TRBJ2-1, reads EAGVAQSPRYKIIEKRQSVAFWCNPISGHATLYWYQQILGQGPKLLIQFQNNGVVDDSQLPKDRFSAERLKGVDSTLKIQPAKLEDSAVYLCASGPYNAQFFGPGTRLTVL.

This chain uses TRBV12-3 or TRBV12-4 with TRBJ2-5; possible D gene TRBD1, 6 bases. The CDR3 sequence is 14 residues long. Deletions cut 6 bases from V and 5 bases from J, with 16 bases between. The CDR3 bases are TGTGCCAGCAGCCTACAGGGTTTGGGTGAGACCCAGTACTTC. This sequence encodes CASSLQGLGETQYF.

The CDR3 spells CASRPGQLSFETQYF. The CDR3 DNA is TGTGCCAGCAGACCCGGACAGCTCTCCTTCGAGACCCAGTACTTC. The chain links TRBV2 to TRBJ2-5; the D gene is possibly TRBD1 (6 bases). The germline V gene encodes CDR1 SNHLY and CDR2 FYNNEI. The CDR3 has 15 residues. V shed 6 bases and J shed 5 bases, with 19 bases lying between them.

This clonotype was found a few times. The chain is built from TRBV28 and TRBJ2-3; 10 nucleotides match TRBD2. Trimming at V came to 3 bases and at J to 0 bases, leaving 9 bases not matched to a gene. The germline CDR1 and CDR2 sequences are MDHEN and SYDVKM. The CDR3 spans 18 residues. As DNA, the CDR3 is TGTGCCAGCAGTTTCAAACTAGCGGGAAGTGCTAGCACAGATACGCAGTATTTT. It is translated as CASSFKLAGSASTDTQYF.

The chain's CDR3 is CASSLALLLAGVVGGANVLTF. CDR3 coding DNA: TGTGCCAGCAGCTTAGCCCTCCTCCTAGCGGGAGTCGTGGGTGGGGCCAACGTCCTGACTTTC. The chain links TRBV7-2 to TRBJ2-6; 10 bases align to TRBD2. The germline CDR1 and CDR2 sequences are SGHTA and FQGNSA. The J segment lost 3 bases and the V segment lost 0 bases, leaving 14 bases of the junction unmatched. This CDR3 has 21 amino acids.

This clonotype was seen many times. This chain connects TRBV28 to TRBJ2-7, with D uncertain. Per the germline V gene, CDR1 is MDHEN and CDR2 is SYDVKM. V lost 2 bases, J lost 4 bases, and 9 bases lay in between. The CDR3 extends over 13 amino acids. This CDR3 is CASSLSVGYEQYF. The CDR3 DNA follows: TGTGCCAGCAGTTTAAGTGTGGGGTACGAGCAGTACTTC.